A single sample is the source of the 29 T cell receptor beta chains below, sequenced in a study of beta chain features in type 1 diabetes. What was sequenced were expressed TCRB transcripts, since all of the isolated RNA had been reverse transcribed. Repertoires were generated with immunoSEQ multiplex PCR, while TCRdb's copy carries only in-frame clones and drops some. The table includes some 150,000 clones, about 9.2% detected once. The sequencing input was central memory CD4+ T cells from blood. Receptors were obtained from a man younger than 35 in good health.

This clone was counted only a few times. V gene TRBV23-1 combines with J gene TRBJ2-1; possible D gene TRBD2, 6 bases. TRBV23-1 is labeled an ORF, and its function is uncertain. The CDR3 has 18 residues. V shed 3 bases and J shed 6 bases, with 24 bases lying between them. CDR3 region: CASSHPPVGILGGNEQFF. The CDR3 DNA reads TGCGCCAGCAGTCACCCCCCCGTGGGAATCCTGGGGGGCAATGAGCAGTTCTTC.

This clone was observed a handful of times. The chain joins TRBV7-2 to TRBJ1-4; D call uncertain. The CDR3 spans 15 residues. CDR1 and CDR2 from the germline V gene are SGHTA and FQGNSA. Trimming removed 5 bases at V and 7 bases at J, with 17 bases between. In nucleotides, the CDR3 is TGTGCCAGCAGCCGAAACAGTCCCAAATCTGAAAAACTGTTTTTT. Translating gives CASSRNSPKSEKLFF.

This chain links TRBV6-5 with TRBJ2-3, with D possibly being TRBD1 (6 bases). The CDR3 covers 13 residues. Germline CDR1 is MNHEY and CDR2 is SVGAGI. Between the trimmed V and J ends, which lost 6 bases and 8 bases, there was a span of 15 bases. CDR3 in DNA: TGTGCCAGCAGCACTAACCTCAGGGGTACGCAGTATTTT. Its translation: CASSTNLRGTQYF.

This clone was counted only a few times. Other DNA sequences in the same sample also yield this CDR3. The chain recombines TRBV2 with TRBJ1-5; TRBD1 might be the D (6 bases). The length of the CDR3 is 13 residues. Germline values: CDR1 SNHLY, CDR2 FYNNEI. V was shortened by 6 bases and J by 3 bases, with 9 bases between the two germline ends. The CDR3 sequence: CASRGQHNQPQHF. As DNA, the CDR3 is TGTGCCAGCAGAGGACAGCACAATCAGCCCCAGCATTTT.

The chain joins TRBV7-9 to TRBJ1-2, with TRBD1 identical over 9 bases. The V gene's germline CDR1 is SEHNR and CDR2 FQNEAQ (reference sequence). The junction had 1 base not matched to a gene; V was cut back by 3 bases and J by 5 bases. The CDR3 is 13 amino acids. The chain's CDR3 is CASSFGTGYGYTF. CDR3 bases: TGTGCCAGCAGCTTCGGGACAGGGTATGGCTACACCTTC.

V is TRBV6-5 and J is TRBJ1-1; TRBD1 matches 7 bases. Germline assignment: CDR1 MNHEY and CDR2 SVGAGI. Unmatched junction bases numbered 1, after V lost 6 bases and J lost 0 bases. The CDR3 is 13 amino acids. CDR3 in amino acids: CASRQGLNTEAFF. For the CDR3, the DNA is TGTGCCAGCAGACAGGGGCTGAACACTGAAGCTTTCTTT.

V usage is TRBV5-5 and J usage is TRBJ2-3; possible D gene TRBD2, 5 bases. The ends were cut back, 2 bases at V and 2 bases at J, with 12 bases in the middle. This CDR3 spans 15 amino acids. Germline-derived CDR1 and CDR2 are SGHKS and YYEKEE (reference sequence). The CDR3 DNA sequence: TGTGCCAGCAGCTTTCGAGACTACTACACAGATACGCAGTATTTT. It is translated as CASSFRDYYTDTQYF. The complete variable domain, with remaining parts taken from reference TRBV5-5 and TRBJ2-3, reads DAGVTQSPTHLIKTRGQQVTLRCSPISGHKSVSWYQQVLGQGPQFIFQYYEKEERGRGNFPDRFSARQFPNYSSELNVNALLLGDSALYLCASSFRDYYTDTQYFGPGTRLTVL.

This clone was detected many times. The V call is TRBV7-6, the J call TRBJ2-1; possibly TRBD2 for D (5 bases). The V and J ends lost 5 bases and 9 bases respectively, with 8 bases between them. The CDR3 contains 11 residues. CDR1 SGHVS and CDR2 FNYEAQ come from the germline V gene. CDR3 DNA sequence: TGTGCCAGCAGCCAAAGCGGTGAGCAGTTCTTC. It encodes CASSQSGEQFF.

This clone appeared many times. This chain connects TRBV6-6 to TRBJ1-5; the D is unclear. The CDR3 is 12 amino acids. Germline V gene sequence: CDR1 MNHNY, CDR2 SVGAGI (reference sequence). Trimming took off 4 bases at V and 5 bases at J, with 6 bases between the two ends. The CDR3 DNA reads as TGTGCCAGCAGTTCGGAGGATCAGCCCCAGCATTTT. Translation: CASSSEDQPQHF.

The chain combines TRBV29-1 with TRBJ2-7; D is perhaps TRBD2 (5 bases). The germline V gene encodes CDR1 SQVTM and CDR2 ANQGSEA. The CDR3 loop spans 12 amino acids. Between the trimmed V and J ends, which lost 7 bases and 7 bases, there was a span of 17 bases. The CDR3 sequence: CSGGEEAREQYF. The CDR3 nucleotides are TGCAGCGGGGGTGAGGAGGCGAGGGAGCAGTACTTC.

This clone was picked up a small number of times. The CDR3 sequence is CASSSRTGGRGETQYF. The DNA of the CDR3 is TGTGCCAGCAGCTCAAGGACAGGGGGCAGGGGAGAGACCCAGTACTTC. The rearrangement joins TRBV4-2 to TRBJ2-5; 11 nucleotides align to TRBD1. Germline CDR1 is LGHNA and CDR2 is YNFKEQ. Unmatched junction bases numbered 9, after V lost 5 bases and J lost 4 bases. The CDR3 is 16 residues long.

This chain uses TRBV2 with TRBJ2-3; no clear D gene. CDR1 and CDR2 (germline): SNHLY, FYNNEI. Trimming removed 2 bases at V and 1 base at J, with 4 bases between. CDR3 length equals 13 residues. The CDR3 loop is CASSETGTDTQYF. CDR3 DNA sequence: TGTGCCAGCAGTGAAACGGGCACAGATACGCAGTATTTT.

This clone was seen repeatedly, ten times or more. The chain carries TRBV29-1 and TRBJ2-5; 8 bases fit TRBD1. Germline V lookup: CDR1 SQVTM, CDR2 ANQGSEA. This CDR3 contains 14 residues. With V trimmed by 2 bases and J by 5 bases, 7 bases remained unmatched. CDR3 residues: CSVERGQGGETQYF. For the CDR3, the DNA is TGCAGCGTTGAACGAGGACAGGGTGGGGAGACCCAGTACTTC.

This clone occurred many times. The CDR3 sequence is CAWSGAQGARQPQHF. CDR3 DNA sequence: TGTGCCTGGAGTGGGGCCCAGGGGGCTAGACAGCCCCAGCATTTT. The chain has TRBV30 and TRBJ1-5; TRBD1 matches at 8 bases. Germline values: CDR1 GTSNPN, CDR2 SVGIG (reference sequence). The CDR3 has 15 amino acids. V shed 1 base and J 7 bases; nucleotides not matched to a gene: 9.

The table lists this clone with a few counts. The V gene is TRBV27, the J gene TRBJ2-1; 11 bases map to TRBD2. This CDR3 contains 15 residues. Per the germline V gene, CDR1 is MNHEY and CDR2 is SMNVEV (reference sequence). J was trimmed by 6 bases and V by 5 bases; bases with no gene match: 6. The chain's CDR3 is CASSPLAGGTNEQFF. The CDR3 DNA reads TGTGCCAGCAGTCCCTTAGCGGGGGGGACCAATGAGCAGTTCTTC.

The chain's CDR3 is CASSPSSGTDTQYF. CDR3 coding DNA: TGTGCCAGCTCGCCATCTAGCGGCACAGATACGCAGTATTTT. This chain connects TRBV7-2 to TRBJ2-3; TRBD2 might be the D (6 bases). Germline V gene lookup returns CDR1 SGHTA and CDR2 FQGNSA. The CDR3 is 14 residues long. The germline V and J ends were trimmed by 8 bases and 1 base, with 13 bases remaining between them.

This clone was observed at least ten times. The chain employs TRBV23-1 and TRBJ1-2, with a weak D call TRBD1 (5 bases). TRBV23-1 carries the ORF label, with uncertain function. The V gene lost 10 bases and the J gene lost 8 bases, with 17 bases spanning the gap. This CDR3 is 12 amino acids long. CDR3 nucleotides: TGCGCCAACCGCCGGGGGTTACGCGGCTACACCTTC. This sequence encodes CANRRGLRGYTF.

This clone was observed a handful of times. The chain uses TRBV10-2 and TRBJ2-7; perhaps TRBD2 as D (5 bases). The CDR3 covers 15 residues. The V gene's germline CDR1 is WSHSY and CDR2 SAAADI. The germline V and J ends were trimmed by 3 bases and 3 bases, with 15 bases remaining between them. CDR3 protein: CASSETGEMGYEQYF. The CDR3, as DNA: TGCGCCAGCAGTGAAACCGGGGAGATGGGCTACGAGCAGTACTTC.

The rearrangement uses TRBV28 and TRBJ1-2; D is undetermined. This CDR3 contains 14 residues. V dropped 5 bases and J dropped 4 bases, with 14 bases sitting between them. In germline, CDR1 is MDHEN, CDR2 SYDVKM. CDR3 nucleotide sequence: TGTGCCAGCAGTACCAGGCCCCTTATCTATGGCTACACCTTC. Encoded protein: CASSTRPLIYGYTF.

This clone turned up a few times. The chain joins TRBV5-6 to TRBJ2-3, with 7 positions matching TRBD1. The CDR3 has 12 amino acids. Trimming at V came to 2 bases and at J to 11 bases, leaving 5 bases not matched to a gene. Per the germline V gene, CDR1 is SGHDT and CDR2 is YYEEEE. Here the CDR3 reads CASSFQRTGQYF. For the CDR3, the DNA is TGTGCCAGCAGCTTCCAAAGGACAGGGCAGTATTTT.

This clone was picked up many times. CDR3 residues: CASTRGGITGELFF. The CDR3 bases are TGTGCCAGCACCCGTGGAGGGATCACCGGGGAGCTGTTTTTT. The chain has TRBV5-4 and TRBJ2-2; TRBD2 might be the D (6 bases). Germline CDR1 SGHNT, CDR2 YYREEE (reference sequence). CDR3 length equals 14 residues. V lost 6 bases and J 4 bases, leaving 13 bases between the germline ends.

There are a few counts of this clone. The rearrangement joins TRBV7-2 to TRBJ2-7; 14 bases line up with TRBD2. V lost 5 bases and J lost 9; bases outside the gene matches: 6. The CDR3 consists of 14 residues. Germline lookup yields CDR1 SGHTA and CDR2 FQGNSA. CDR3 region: CASSPGLAGEVQYF. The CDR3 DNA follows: TGTGCCAGCAGCCCGGGACTAGCGGGGGAGGTGCAGTACTTC. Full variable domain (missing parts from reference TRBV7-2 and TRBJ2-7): GAGVSQSPSNKVTEKGKDVELRCDPISGHTALYWYRQSLGQGLEFLIYFQGNSAPDKSGLPSDRFSAERTGGSVSTLTIQRTQQEDSAVYLCASSPGLAGEVQYFGPGTRLTVT.

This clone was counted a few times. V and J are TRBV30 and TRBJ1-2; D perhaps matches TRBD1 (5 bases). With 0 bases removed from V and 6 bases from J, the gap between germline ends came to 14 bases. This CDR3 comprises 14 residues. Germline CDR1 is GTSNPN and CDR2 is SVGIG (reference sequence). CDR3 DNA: TGTGCCTGGAGTGTAGGGCAGGGCAACCATGGCTACACCTTC. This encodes CAWSVGQGNHGYTF. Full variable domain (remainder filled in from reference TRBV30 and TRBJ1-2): SQTIHQWPATLVQPVGSPLSLECTVEGTSNPNLYWYRQAAGRGLQLLFYSVGIGQISSEVPQNLSASRPQDRQFILSSKKLLLSDSGFYLCAWSVGQGNHGYTFGSGTRLTVV.

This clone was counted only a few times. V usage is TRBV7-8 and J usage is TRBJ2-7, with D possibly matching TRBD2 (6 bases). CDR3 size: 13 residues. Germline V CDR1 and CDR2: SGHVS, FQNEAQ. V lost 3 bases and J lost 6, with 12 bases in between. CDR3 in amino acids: CASSFPGGREQYF. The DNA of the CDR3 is TGTGCCAGCAGCTTTCCAGGAGGGCGCGAGCAGTACTTC. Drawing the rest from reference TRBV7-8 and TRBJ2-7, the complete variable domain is GAGVSQSPRYKVAKRGQDVALRCDPISGHVSLFWYQQALGQGPEFLTYFQNEAQLDKSGLPSDRFFAERPEGSVSTLKIQRTQQEDSAVYLCASSFPGGREQYFGPGTRLTVT.

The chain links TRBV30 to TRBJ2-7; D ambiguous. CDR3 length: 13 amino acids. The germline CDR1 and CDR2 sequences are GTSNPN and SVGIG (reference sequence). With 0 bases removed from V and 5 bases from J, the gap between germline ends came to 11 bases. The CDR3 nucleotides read TGTGCCTGGAGTGTACAACAGTCCGACGAGCAGTACTTC. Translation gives CAWSVQQSDEQYF.

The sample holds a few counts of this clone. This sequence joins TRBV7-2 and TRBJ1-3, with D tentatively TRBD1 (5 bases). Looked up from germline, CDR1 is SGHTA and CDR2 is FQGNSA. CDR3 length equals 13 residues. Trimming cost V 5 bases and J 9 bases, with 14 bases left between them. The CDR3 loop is CASSAPPGSTIYF. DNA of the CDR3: TGTGCCAGCAGCGCTCCCCCAGGGTCCACCATATATTTT.

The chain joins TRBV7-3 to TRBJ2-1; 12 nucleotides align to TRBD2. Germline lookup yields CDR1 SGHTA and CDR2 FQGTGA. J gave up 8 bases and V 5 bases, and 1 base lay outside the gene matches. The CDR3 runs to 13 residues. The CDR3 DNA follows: TGTGCCAGCAGCCTAGCGGGGGGGGATGAGCAGTTCTTC. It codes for CASSLAGGDEQFF. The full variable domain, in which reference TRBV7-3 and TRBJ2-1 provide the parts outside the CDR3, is GAGVSQTPSNKVTEKGKYVELRCDPISGHTALYWYRQSLGQGPEFLIYFQGTGAADDSGLPNDRFFAVRPEGSVSTLKIQRTERGDSAVYLCASSLAGGDEQFFGPGTRLTVL.

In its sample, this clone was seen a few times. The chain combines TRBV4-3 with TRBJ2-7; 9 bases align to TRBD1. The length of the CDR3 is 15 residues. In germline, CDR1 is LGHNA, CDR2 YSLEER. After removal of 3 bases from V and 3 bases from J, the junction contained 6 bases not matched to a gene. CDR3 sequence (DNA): TGCGCCAGCAGCCATACGGGACAGGGAGGCTACGAGCAGTACTTC. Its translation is CASSHTGQGGYEQYF.

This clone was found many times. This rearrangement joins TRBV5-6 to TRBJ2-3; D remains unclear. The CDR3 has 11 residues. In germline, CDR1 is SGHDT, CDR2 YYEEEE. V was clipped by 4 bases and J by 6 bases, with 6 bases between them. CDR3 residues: CASSNFDTQYF. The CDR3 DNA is TGTGCCAGCAGCAACTTCGATACGCAGTATTTT.